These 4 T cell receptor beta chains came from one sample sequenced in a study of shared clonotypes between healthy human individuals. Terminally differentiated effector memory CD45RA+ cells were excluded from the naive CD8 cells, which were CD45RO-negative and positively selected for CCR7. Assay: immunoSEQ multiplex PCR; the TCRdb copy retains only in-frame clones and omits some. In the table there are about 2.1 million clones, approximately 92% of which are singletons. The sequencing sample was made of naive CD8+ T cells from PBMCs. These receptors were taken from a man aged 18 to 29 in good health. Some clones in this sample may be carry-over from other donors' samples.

DNA of the CDR3: TGTGCCAGCCTACAGGGCAGCGGACCCACCGGGGAGCTGTTTTTT. Translation: CASLQGSGPTGELFF. The chain combines TRBV11-2 with TRBJ2-2; tentatively, D is TRBD1 (6 bases). The CDR3 runs to 15 residues. CDR1 and CDR2 from the germline V gene are SGHAT and FQNNGV. The V end was cut by 8 bases, the J end by 4 bases, with 17 bases between.

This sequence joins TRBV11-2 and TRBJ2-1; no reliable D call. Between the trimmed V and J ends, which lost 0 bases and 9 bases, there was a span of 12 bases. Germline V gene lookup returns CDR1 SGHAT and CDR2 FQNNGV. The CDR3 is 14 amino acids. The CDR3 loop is CASSLDLGVGEQFF. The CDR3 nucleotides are TGTGCCAGCAGCTTAGATCTTGGGGTTGGTGAGCAGTTCTTC.

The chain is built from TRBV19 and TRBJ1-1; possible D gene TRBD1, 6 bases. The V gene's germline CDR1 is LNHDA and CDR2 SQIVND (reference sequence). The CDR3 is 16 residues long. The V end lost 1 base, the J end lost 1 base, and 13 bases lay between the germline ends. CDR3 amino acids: CASSIALGRGNTEAFF. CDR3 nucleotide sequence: TGTGCCAGTAGTATAGCCCTCGGCAGGGGGAACACTGAAGCTTTCTTT. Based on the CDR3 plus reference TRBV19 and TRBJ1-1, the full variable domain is DGGITQSPKYLFRKEGQNVTLSCEQNLNHDAMYWYRQDPGQGLRLIYYSQIVNDFQKGDIAEGYSVSREKKESFPLTVTSAQKNPTAFYLCASSIALGRGNTEAFFGQGTRLTVV.

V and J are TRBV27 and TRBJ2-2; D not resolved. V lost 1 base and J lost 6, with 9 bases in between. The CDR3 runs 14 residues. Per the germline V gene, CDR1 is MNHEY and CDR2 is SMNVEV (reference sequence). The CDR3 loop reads CASSLLIQPGELFF. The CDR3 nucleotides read TGTGCCAGCAGTTTATTAATCCAGCCCGGGGAGCTGTTTTTT.